This section outlines one T cell receptor beta chain sequence together with its context. Its antigen is not identified. This sample is part of a study of T-cell reconstitution after alpha-beta-depleted transplantation in children. Points from the study as a whole: Several hundred graft clones that had expanded were reportedly the source of alpha-beta T cells about two months after transplant. Newly produced T cells mostly accounted for T-cell counts and diversity one year post-transplant.

The TCRbeta library was prepared with unique molecular identifiers. TCRdb fed the PCR reads into MiXCR, producing one record per CDR3 protein. The sample has about 830,000 distinct CDR3 sequences, approximately 15% seen once. The J segment lost 5 bases and the V segment lost 3 bases, leaving 11 bases of the junction unmatched. This CDR3 has 18 residues. Germline-derived CDR1 and CDR2 are KGHSH and LQKENI. The gene calls are TRBV18 and TRBJ2-2; 11 bases align to TRBD2. The sequence came from a male patient aged 5 to 17 who had a stem cell transplant for acute lymphoblastic leukemia, so the T cells may come from the graft donor. The sequencing used PBMCs, mostly from graft donor cells, collected 360 days after TCRalphabeta/CD19-depleted stem cell transplant. For the CDR3, the DNA is TGTGCCAGCTCACCCTCGAGGGGACTAGCGGCCGGGACCGGGGAGCTGTTTTTT. Its protein product is CASSPSRGLAAGTGELFF.